This T cell receptor beta chain was found in a study of blood T cell repertoires in COVID-19. Study in general: There were acute and convalescent COVID-19 samples, and they came from the United States, Italy and Spain. PBMCs, B-cell-depleted T cells, or T cells provided the cDNA or gDNA that made up the material.

The V end was cut by 1 base, the J end by 8 bases, with 9 bases between. In germline, CDR1 is SGHDT, CDR2 YYEEEE. The CDR3 extends over 12 amino acids. In the original workflow: The authors estimated nucleated cell counts from reference gene primer amplification. Produced via immunoSEQ multiplex PCR; TCRdb's table is partial and in-frame only. Clone size and V and J calls were adopted from that table, with D and trimming inferred from the DNA. The sample comprises 160,000 or so clones, roughly 91% of which are singletons, and 2% to 3% rests with the top ten. The rearrangement uses TRBV5-6 and TRBJ1-2; possible D gene TRBD1, 6 bases. The sequenced sample consisted of peripheral blood. The receptor was derived from a man between 18 and 35 years old with acute or convalescent COVID-19. As DNA, the CDR3 is TGTGCCAGCAGCTTGTTAGGGGGAGGCTACACCTTC. This codes for CASSLLGGGYTF.